A selection of T cell receptor beta chains follows, all from one sample in a study of OX40 agonist ivuxolimab in advanced cancers. The method was immunoSEQ multiplex PCR; TCRdb's version includes in-frame clones alone and lacks a portion of them. The repertoire includes more than 80,000 clones, around 94% of them detected once, and over 2% sits in the top ten. The source material was CD4+ or CD8+ T cells sorted from blood, sampled in a trial of the OX40 agonist ivuxolimab. These receptor sequences come from an adult with an advanced solid tumor such as melanoma, head and neck, liver or kidney cancer. Both conserved end residues are part of each CDR3. Each record gives: V gene, D gene, J gene, CDR3 DNA, CDR3 protein. The D gene is left open where the match is weak.

TRBV12-5	-	TRBJ2-3	TGTGCTAGTGGTTTATCGTACCGGATGGAGGATACGCAGTATTTT	CASGLSYRMEDTQYF
TRBV2	-	TRBJ1-1	TGTGCCAGCAGTGAAGCGGGCCGGTCGATCTTAGGGGCTGAAGCTTTCTTT	CASSEAGRSILGAEAFF
TRBV12-1	-	TRBJ2-1	TGTGCCAACACTCTAGCGGGAGTGGGCTACAATGAGCAGTTCTTC	CANTLAGVGYNEQFF
TRBV9	TRBD2	TRBJ2-1	TGTGCCAGCAGCGGGGCTAGCGGGGGGGCCTACAATGAGCAGTTCTTC	CASSGASGGAYNEQFF
TRBV6-1	-	TRBJ2-2	TGTGCCAGCAGACCGGACAGTACCGGGGAGCTGTTTTTT	CASRPDSTGELFF
TRBV4-1	TRBD2	TRBJ2-3	TGCGCCAGCAGCCCCTGGGCTAGCGGGGGGACAGATACGCAGTATTTT	CASSPWASGGTDTQYF
TRBV30	-	TRBJ2-1	TGTGCCTGGAGTTTCCCGGATGAGCAGTTCTTC	CAWSFPDEQFF
TRBV9	-	TRBJ2-7	TGTGCCAGCAGCGTTGGGACTTCCACTACCTACGAGCAGTACTTC	CASSVGTSTTYEQYF
TRBV19	-	TRBJ2-3	TGTGCCAGTAGGGAGGGAATCTTCCAAGAGGATACGCAGTATTTT	CASREGIFQEDTQYF
TRBV7-9	-	TRBJ2-1	TGTGCCAGCAGCTTAGAGGCATCCCACAATGAGCAGTTCTTC	CASSLEASHNEQFF
TRBV5-6	TRBD1	TRBJ1-5	TGTGCCAGCAGCCCGTGGGACAGGCGGGGTCAGCCCCAGCATTTT	CASSPWDRRGQPQHF
TRBV4-1	TRBD1	TRBJ1-2	TGCGCCAGCAGCCAAGTCGGGGACAGATACTATGGCTACACCTTC	CASSQVGDRYYGYTF
TRBV27	-	TRBJ2-1	TGTGCCAGCAGCCTGTACGGGCGGGCCTACAATGAGCAGTTCTTC	CASSLYGRAYNEQFF
TRBV6-5	-	TRBJ1-2	TGTGCCAGCTCTTACTCGGGACTGCGGCCGGACTATGGCTACACCTTC	CASSYSGLRPDYGYTF
TRBV9	TRBD2	TRBJ2-1	TGTGCCAGCAGCGCCCCTCGGGGTAGCGGGGGAGACAATGAGCAGTTCTTC	CASSAPRGSGGDNEQFF
TRBV27	-	TRBJ1-5	TGTGCCAGCAGTTTATCTCGGGGCCCACCCGGTCAGCCCCAGCATTTT	CASSLSRGPPGQPQHF
TRBV28	-	TRBJ1-3	TGTGCCAGCAGTTTCAGGGTGGGCGGAAACACCATATATTTT	CASSFRVGGNTIYF
TRBV5-1	-	TRBJ2-1	TGCGCCAGCACGGCAGGGGCCTACAATGAGCAGTTCTTC	CASTAGAYNEQFF
TRBV25-1	-	TRBJ1-1	TGTGCCAGCAGTCGGGGGGAAAACACTGAAGCTTTCTTT	CASSRGENTEAFF
TRBV28	-	TRBJ2-1	TGTGCCAGCAGTTTTCGCGGGGAGTACAATGAGCAGTTCTTC	CASSFRGEYNEQFF
TRBV5-1	-	TRBJ1-4	TGCGCCAGCAGCTTTTTCAGGGACAAGAATGAAAAACTGTTTTTT	CASSFFRDKNEKLFF
TRBV19	TRBD1	TRBJ1-5	TGTGCCAGTAGTCCCGGGACAGGTCCTCAGCATTTT	CASSPGTGPQHF